Each of the 14 T cell receptor beta chains below was sequenced from the same sample in a study of blood T cell repertoires in COVID-19. The repertoire was sequenced with immunoSEQ multiplex PCR; TCRdb's copy has only in-frame clones and lacks some. The table has more than 75,000 clones, around 88% seen once; the top ten hold 7.5% to 9.5%. Material for sequencing was peripheral blood. These receptors all stem from a woman in her sixties or seventies with acute or convalescent COVID-19.

The chain uses TRBV7-9 and TRBJ2-7; D is undetermined. CDR3 size: 15 residues. Trimming stripped 1 base from V and 3 bases from J, with 13 bases between. Per germline, CDR1 SEHNR and CDR2 FQNEAQ (reference sequence). CDR3 sequence (DNA): TGTGCCAGCAGCTTAGTTCCTACTAAGGACTACGAGCAGTACTTC. Its translation is CASSLVPTKDYEQYF.

This clone was seen more than once but under ten times. The chain couples TRBV6-5 to TRBJ2-1; D is ambiguous. CDR3 length: 13 amino acids. Trimming stripped 2 bases from V and 7 bases from J, with 9 bases between. Germline loops: CDR1 MNHEY, CDR2 SVGAGI. CDR3 sequence: CASSYQTTNEQFF. The CDR3 DNA is TGTGCCAGCAGTTACCAGACAACTAATGAGCAGTTCTTC.

The J gene is TRBJ2-1, the V gene TRBV4-1, with TRBD2 identical over 7 bases. This CDR3 contains 13 residues. The germline V gene has CDR1 MGHRA and CDR2 YSYEKL. The V gene end was trimmed by 6 bases and the J gene end by 6 bases; junction bases not matched to a gene: 5. CDR3 region: CASSLGLVNEQFF. As DNA, the CDR3 is TGCGCCAGCAGTCTTGGACTAGTCAATGAGCAGTTCTTC.

This chain connects TRBV2 to TRBJ2-3, with 11 positions matching TRBD2. Germline assignment: CDR1 SNHLY and CDR2 FYNNEI. This CDR3 has 16 amino acids. Trimming cost V 5 bases and J 0 bases; bases outside gene matches: 4. The DNA for the CDR3 is TGTGCCAGCAGTAGACGACTAGCGGGAAGCACAGATACGCAGTATTTT. Translation gives CASSRRLAGSTDTQYF.

Written as DNA, the CDR3 is TGTGCCAGCAGTTTCTCGTTACTAGCGGGAGGGCCGAACACCGGGGAGCTGTTTTTT. Its translation: CASSFSLLAGGPNTGELFF. V and J are TRBV27 and TRBJ2-2; the match to TRBD2 covers 13 bases. J was trimmed by 0 bases and V by 3 bases; bases with no gene match: 7. Per the germline V gene, CDR1 is MNHEY and CDR2 is SMNVEV (reference sequence). The CDR3 runs 19 residues.

V and J are TRBV2 and TRBJ1-5; D possibly corresponds to TRBD1 (5 bases). The V end was cut by 3 bases, the J end by 11 bases, with 11 bases between. CDR3 length equals 12 residues. The germline V gene has CDR1 SNHLY and CDR2 FYNNEI. Here the CDR3 DNA reads TGTGCCAGCAGTGAGGGGCAAAGAGCCCAGCATTTT. Translation: CASSEGQRAQHF.

The CDR3 loop reads CAWGQGTDTQYF. The CDR3 DNA reads as TGTGCCTGGGGACAGGGAACAGATACGCAGTATTTT. The rearrangement uses TRBV30 and TRBJ2-3; 8 bases map to TRBD1. After removal of 5 bases from V and 3 bases from J, the junction contained 1 base not matched to a gene. Per the germline V gene, CDR1 is GTSNPN and CDR2 is SVGIG (reference sequence). The CDR3 covers 12 residues.

This clone was recorded a few times. The chain uses TRBV11-2 and TRBJ2-2; 9 bases line up with TRBD2. The V segment lost 6 bases and the J segment 3 bases; nucleotides outside the gene matches: 5. CDR3 length equals 15 residues. In germline, CDR1 is SGHAT, CDR2 FQNNGV. In nucleotides, the CDR3 is TGTGCCAGCAGTTTGACTAGCGGCTACACCGGGGAGCTGTTTTTT. Translating gives CASSLTSGYTGELFF.

This clone was seen once. This chain connects TRBV12-5 to TRBJ1-5; 7 nucleotides line up with TRBD1. CDR1 LGHNT and CDR2 FRNRAP come from the germline V gene. This CDR3 comprises 14 residues. J was trimmed by 2 bases and V by 6 bases; bases with no gene match: 4. The CDR3 DNA reads as TGTGCTAGTGGCACCACAGGGGGCAATCAGCCCCAGCATTTT. Translation: CASGTTGGNQPQHF.

The CDR3 reads CASSPLGAGSSYEQYF. The DNA of the CDR3 is TGTGCCAGCAGCCCCCTAGGCGCGGGTAGCTCCTACGAGCAGTACTTC. The chain carries TRBV3-1 (or the pseudogene TRBV3-2) and TRBJ2-7, with D possibly TRBD2 on 5 matching bases. CDR1 and CDR2 (germline): LGHDT, YNNKEL (reference sequence). CDR3 length equals 16 residues. Trimming left V 4 bases short and J 0 bases short, with 16 bases between.

The chain uses TRBV10-3 and TRBJ1-1; D gene uncertain. Trimming removed 4 bases at V and 0 bases at J, with 6 bases between. Germline CDR1 ENHRY, CDR2 SYGVKD. The CDR3 is made up of 13 amino acids. The CDR3 spells CAISGQVNTEAFF. For the CDR3, the DNA is TGTGCCATCAGTGGACAAGTGAACACTGAAGCTTTCTTT.

The chain uses TRBV5-1 and TRBJ2-3; 8 nucleotides match TRBD2. Per germline, CDR1 SGHRS and CDR2 YFSETQ. V lost 5 bases and J lost 3; bases outside the gene matches: 5. This CDR3 comprises 14 residues. The CDR3 sequence is CASSSGLVTDTQYF. CDR3 nucleotides: TGCGCCAGCAGTTCGGGACTAGTAACAGATACGCAGTATTTT.

Regarding this clone: A read error may produce the germline difference seen at one junction end. The genes are TRBV27 and TRBJ1-1; D remains ambiguous. Per the germline V gene, CDR1 is MNHEY and CDR2 is SMNVEV (reference sequence). The CDR3 is 14 amino acids. The DNA for the CDR3 is TGTGCCAGCAGTTTAGCAGGTTTGAACGCTGAAGCTTTCTTT. Protein: CASSLAGLNAEAFF.

The rearrangement links TRBV2 to TRBJ2-3; no clear D. Germline CDR1 SNHLY, CDR2 FYNNEI. Trimming took 9 bases from V and 4 from J, leaving 8 bases between them. CDR3 length: 11 residues. CDR3 DNA: TGTGCCAGTACATACGCAGATACGCAGTATTTT. It yields the protein CASTYADTQYF.